Here is one T cell receptor beta chain with its context. What it binds is not known. In the original workflow: What underpinned the distant-metastasis classifier for papillary thyroid cancer was the set of CDR3 differences across clinicopathological groups. MiXCR reprocessed the PCR reads for TCRdb. What appears here as the V and J calls and clone size reflects TCRdb's work, not the paper's. This sample has around 20,000 clones, with 25% to 35% found just once. This entry is derived from a study of metastatic and nonmetastatic thyroid tumors. Study information: Repertoires of blood and of tissue (tumor or nodule) from malignant and benign thyroid patients were compared.

The CDR3 covers 15 residues. CDR1 and CDR2 from the germline V gene are MDHEN and SYDVKM. V was trimmed by 4 bases and J by 5 bases, leaving 14 bases between them. Prior to thyroid surgery, none of the patients had received any treatment. General observations from the study: Within blood and tumor, benign nodules reportedly had significantly lower TCR beta diversity than malignant thyroid tumors did.

The TCR was taken from a male donor with papillary thyroid cancer or a benign thyroid nodule (not recorded which). Some clones in this sample may be carry-over from other donors' samples. This chain connects TRBV28 to TRBJ1-4; D possibly corresponds to TRBD1 (6 bases). Sequencing was carried out using tumor tissue. The CDR3 protein is CASSSYRESNEKLFF. Written as DNA, the CDR3 is TGTGCCAGCAGTTCATACAGGGAGTCAAATGAAAAACTGTTTTTT.